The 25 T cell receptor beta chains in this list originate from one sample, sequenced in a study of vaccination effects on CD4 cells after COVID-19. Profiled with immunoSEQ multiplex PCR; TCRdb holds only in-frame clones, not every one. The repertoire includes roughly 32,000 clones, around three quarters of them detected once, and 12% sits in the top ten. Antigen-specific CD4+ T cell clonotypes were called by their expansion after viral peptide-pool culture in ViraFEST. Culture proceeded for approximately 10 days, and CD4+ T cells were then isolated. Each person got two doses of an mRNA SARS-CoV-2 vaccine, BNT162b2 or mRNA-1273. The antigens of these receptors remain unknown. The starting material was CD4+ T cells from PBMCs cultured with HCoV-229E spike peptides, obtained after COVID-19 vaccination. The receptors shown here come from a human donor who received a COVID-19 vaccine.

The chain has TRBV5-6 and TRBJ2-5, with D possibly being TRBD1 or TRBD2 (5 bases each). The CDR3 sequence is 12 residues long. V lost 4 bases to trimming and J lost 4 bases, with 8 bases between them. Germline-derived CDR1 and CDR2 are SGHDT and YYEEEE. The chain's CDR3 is CASSQRGETQYF. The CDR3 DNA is TGTGCCAGCAGCCAGAGGGGAGAGACCCAGTACTTC.

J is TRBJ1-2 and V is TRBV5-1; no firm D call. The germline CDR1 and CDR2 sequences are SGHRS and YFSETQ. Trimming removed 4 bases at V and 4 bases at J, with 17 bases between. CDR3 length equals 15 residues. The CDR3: CASSINTELGYGYTF. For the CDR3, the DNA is TGCGCCAGCAGCATAAACACCGAGCTTGGCTATGGCTACACCTTC.

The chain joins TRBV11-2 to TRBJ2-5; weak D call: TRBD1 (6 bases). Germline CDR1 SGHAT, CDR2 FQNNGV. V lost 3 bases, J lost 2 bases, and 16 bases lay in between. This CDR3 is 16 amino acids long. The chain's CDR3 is CASSFRQGLTQETQYF. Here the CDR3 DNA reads TGTGCCAGCAGCTTTCGGCAGGGGTTAACTCAAGAGACCCAGTACTTC.

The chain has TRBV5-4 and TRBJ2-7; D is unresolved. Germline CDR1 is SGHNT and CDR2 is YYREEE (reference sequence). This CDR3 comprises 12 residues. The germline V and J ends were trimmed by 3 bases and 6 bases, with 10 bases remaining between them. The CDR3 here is CASSSRPREQYF. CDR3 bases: TGTGCCAGCAGCTCGAGACCCCGCGAGCAGTACTTC.

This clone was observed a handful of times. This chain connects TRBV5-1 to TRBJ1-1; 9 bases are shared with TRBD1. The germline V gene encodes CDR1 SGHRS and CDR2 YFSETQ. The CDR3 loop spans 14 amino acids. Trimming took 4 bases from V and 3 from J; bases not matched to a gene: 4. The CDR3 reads CASSGGQGYTEAFF. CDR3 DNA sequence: TGCGCCAGCAGCGGAGGACAGGGGTACACTGAAGCTTTCTTT. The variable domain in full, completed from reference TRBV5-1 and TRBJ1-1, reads KAGVTQTPRYLIKTRGQQVTLSCSPISGHRSVSWYQQTPGQGLQFLFEYFSETQRNKGNFPGRFSGRQFSNSRSEMNVSTLELGDSALYLCASSGGQGYTEAFFGQGTRLTVV.

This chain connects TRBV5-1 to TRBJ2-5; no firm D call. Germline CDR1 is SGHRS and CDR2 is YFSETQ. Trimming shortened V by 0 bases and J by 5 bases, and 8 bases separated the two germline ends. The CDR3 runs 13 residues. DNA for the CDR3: TGCGCCAGCAGCTTGGACTCCCCCGAGACCCAGTACTTC. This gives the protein CASSLDSPETQYF. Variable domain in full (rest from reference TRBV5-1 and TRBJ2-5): KAGVTQTPRYLIKTRGQQVTLSCSPISGHRSVSWYQQTPGQGLQFLFEYFSETQRNKGNFPGRFSGRQFSNSRSEMNVSTLELGDSALYLCASSLDSPETQYFGPGTRLLVL.

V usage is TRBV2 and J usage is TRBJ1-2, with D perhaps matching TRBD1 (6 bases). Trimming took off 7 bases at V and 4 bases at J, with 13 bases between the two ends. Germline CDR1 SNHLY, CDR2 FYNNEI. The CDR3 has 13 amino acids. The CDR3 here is CASKQGQTYGYTF. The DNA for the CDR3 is TGTGCCAGCAAACAAGGACAGACCTATGGCTACACCTTC.

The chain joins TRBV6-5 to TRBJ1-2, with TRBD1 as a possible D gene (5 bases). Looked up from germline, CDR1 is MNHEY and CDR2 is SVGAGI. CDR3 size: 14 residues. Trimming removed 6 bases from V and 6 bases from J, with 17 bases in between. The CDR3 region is CASRTGTSPNGYTF. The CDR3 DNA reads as TGTGCCAGCAGGACGGGGACGTCACCTAATGGCTACACCTTC.

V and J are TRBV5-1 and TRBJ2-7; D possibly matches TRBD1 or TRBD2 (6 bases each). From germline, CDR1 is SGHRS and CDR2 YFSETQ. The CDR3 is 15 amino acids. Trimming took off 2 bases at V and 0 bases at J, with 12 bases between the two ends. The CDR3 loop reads CASSFGGGSSYEQYF. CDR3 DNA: TGCGCCAGCAGCTTTGGAGGGGGTAGCTCCTACGAGCAGTACTTC. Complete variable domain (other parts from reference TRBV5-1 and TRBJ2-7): KAGVTQTPRYLIKTRGQQVTLSCSPISGHRSVSWYQQTPGQGLQFLFEYFSETQRNKGNFPGRFSGRQFSNSRSEMNVSTLELGDSALYLCASSFGGGSSYEQYFGPGTRLTVT.

The CDR3 nucleotides read TGTGCCAGTAGTATAGATCTTGGGTTGAATGAGCAGTTCTTC. It encodes CASSIDLGLNEQFF. The V gene is TRBV19, the J gene TRBJ2-1; the D is unclear. From germline, CDR1 is LNHDA and CDR2 SQIVND (reference sequence). CDR3 length: 14 amino acids. The V end lost 0 bases, the J end lost 7 bases, and 10 bases lay between the germline ends.

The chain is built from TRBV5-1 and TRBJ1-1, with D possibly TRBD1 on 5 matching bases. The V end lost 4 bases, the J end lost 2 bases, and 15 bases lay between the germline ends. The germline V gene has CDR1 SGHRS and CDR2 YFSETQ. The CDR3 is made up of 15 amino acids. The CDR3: CASSLSQRGNTEAFF. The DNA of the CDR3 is TGCGCCAGCAGCCTATCCCAAAGGGGAAACACTGAAGCTTTCTTT.

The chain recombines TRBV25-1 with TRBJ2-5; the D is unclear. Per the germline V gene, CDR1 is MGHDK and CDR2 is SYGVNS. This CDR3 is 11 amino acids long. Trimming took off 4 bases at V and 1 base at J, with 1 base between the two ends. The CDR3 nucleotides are TGTGCCAGCAGTGTCCAAGAGACCCAGTACTTC. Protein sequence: CASSVQETQYF.

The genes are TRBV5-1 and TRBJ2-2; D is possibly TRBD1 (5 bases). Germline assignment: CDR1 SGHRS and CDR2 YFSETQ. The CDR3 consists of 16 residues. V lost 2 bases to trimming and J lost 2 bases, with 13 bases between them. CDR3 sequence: CASSFLGQANTGELFF. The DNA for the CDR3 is TGCGCCAGCAGCTTTCTGGGGCAGGCAAACACCGGGGAGCTGTTTTTT.

CDR3 residues: CSVEGQESGANVLTF. CDR3 in DNA: TGCAGCGTTGAGGGACAGGAATCTGGGGCCAACGTCCTGACTTTC. This chain links TRBV29-1 with TRBJ2-6, with 8 bases that match TRBD1. CDR1 SQVTM and CDR2 ANQGSEA come from the germline V gene. The CDR3 covers 15 residues. J was trimmed by 1 base and V by 3 bases; bases with no gene match: 2.

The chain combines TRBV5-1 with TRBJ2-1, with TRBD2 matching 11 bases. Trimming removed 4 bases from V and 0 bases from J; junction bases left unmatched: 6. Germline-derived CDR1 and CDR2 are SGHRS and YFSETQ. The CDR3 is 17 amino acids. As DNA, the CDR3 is TGCGCCAGCAGCCCATCTAGCGGGGGGAACTCCTACAATGAGCAGTTCTTC. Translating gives CASSPSSGGNSYNEQFF.

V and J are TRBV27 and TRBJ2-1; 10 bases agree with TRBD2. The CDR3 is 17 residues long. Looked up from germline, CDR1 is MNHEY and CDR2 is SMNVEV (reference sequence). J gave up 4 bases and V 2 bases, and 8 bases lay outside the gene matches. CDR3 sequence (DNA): TGTGCCAGCAGTTTACAAAGGACTAGCGGAAATTACAATGAGCAGTTCTTC. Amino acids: CASSLQRTSGNYNEQFF.

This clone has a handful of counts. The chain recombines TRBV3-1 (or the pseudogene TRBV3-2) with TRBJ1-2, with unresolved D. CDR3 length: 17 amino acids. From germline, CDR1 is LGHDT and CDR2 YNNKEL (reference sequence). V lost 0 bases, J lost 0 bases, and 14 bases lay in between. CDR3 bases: TGTGCCAGCAGCCAAGAATCGGCAGGATGGACTAACTATGGCTACACCTTC. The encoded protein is CASSQESAGWTNYGYTF.

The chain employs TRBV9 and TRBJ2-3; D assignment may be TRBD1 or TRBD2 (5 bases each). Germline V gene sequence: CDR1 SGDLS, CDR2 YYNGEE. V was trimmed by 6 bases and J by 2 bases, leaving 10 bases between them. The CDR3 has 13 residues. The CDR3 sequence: CASTGTSTDTQYF. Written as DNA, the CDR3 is TGTGCCAGCACCGGGACCTCCACAGATACGCAGTATTTT.

This CDR3 is CASRRRGDNTDTQYF. The CDR3 coding sequence is TGTGCCAGTAGGCGTAGGGGGGATAACACAGATACGCAGTATTTT. The gene calls are TRBV19 and TRBJ2-3, with D perhaps matching TRBD1 or TRBD2 (6 bases each). The V end was cut by 6 bases, the J end by 2 bases, with 15 bases between. CDR3 length: 15 amino acids. Per the germline V gene, CDR1 is LNHDA and CDR2 is SQIVND (reference sequence). Drawing the rest from reference TRBV19 and TRBJ2-3, the complete variable domain is DGGITQSPKYLFRKEGQNVTLSCEQNLNHDAMYWYRQDPGQGLRLIYYSQIVNDFQKGDIAEGYSVSREKKESFPLTVTSAQKNPTAFYLCASRRRGDNTDTQYFGPGTRLTVL.

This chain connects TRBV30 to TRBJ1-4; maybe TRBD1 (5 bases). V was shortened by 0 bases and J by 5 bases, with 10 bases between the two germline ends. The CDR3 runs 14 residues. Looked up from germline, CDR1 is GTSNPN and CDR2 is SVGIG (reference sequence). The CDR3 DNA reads TGTGCCTGGAGTGTCCTTTCAGGGAATGAAAAACTGTTTTTT. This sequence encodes CAWSVLSGNEKLFF.

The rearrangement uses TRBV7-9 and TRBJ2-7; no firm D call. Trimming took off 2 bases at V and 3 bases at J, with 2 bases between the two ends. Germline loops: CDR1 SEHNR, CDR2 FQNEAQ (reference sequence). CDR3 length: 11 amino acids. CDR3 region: CASSLNYEQYF. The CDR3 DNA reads TGTGCCAGCAGCTTAAACTACGAGCAGTACTTC.

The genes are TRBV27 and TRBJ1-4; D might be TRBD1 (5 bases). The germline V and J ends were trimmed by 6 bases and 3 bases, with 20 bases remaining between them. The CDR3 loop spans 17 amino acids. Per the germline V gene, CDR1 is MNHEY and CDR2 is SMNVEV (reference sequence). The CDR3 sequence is CASSSLPLRDSNEKLFF. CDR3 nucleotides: TGTGCCAGCAGCTCCCTTCCGCTCCGGGACTCTAATGAAAAACTGTTTTTT.

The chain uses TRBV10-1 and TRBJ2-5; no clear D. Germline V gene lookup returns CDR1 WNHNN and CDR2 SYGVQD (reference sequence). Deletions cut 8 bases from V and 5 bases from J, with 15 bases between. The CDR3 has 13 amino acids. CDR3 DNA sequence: TGCGCCAGCCTCCGGCGGCAGAGGGAGACCCAGTACTTC. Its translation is CASLRRQRETQYF.

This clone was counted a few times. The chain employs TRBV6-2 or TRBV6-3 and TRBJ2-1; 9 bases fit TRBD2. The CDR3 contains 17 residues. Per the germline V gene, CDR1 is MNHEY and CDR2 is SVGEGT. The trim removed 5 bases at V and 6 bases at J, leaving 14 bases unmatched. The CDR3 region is CASSGYNLAGRVNEQFF. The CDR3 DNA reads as TGTGCCAGCAGTGGATACAACCTAGCGGGGAGAGTCAATGAGCAGTTCTTC.

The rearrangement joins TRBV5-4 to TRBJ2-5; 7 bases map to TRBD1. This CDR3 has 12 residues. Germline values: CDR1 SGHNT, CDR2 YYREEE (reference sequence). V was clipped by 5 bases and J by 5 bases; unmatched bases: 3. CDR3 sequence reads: CASRSRGETQYF. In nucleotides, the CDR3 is TGTGCCAGCAGGTCCAGGGGGGAGACCCAGTACTTC. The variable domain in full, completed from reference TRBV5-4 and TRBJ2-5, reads ETGVTQSPTHLIKTRGQQVTLRCSSQSGHNTVSWYQQALGQGPQFIFQYYREEENGRGNFPPRFSGLQFPNYSSELNVNALELDDSALYLCASRSRGETQYFGPGTRLLVL.